The T cell receptor (beta chain) under discussion was sequenced for a study of T cell responses to AZD1222 COVID-19 vaccine. Sequencing was performed with immunoSEQ multiplex PCR; in TCRdb, only in-frame clones are kept and a portion is missing. The repertoire holds 80,000 or so clones, with around nine tenths as singletons. This specimen consisted of peripheral blood, obtained on day 0 of AZD1222 vaccination. The receptor comes from an adult in good health.

Here the CDR3 DNA reads TGTGCCAGCAGCTTAAGAGGGACCTCTAGCACAGATACGCAGTATTTT. This sequence encodes CASSLRGTSSTDTQYF. The genes are TRBV7-2 and TRBJ2-3, with D tentatively TRBD1 or TRBD2 (5 bases each). Trimming shortened V by 2 bases and J by 0 bases, and 12 bases separated the two germline ends. Looked up from germline, CDR1 is SGHTA and CDR2 is FQGNSA. There are 16 residues in the CDR3.